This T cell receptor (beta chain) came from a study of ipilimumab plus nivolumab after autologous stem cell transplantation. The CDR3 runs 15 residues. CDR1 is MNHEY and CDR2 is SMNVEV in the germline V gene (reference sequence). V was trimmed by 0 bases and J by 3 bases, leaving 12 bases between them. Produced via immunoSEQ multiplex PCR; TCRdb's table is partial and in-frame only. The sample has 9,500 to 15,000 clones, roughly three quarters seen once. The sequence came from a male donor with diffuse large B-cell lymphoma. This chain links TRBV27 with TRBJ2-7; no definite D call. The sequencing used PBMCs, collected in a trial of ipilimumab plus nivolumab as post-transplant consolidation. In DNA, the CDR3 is TGTGCCAGCAGTTTATCGGGCAGCAGCTTCTACGAGCAGTACTTC. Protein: CASSLSGSSFYEQYF.